This TCR beta chain comes out of a study of blood T cell repertoires in COVID-19. At the level of the study: The United States, Italy and Spain provided the acute and convalescent COVID-19 samples. Sources were T cells, B-cell-depleted T cells, or PBMCs; the material itself was cDNA or gDNA.

This clone occurred a few times. The CDR3 is 13 residues long. V shed 2 bases and J shed 7 bases, with 12 bases lying between them. Germline V gene data show CDR1 as MDHEN and CDR2 as SYDVKM. Authors' methods: Researchers report that nucleated cell counts were estimated from reference gene primer amplification. The repertoire was sequenced with immunoSEQ multiplex PCR; TCRdb's copy has only in-frame clones and lacks some. The V and J calls and the clone size are those of that table, but D and trimming were determined from the DNA. The data hold tens of thousands of clones, with under 90% observed a single time.

This sequence was found in an elderly man with acute or convalescent COVID-19. Sequencing was performed on peripheral blood. This chain uses TRBV28 with TRBJ2-7; D perhaps matches TRBD2 (6 bases). The CDR3 here is CASSLGGVREQYF. In DNA, the CDR3 is TGTGCCAGCAGTTTAGGAGGGGTAAGAGAGCAGTACTTC.